This record concerns one TCR beta chain sequence. This clone was seen once. Its target antigen remains unknown. Base qualities are missing; no much larger clone stands one base away. The data belong to a study of control samples from healthy donors and cancer patients (dated by TCRdb to the early 2020s). The CDR3 runs 14 residues from the cysteine to the phenylalanine. The entry retains the CDR3 DNA only, 42 bases that are in frame from base 1. For CDR1 and CDR2, the germline V gene (reference sequence) lists GTSNPN and SVGIG. V trim: 3 bases; J trim: 7 bases; unmatched bases: 5. Library generation was performed with the immunoSEQ multiplex PCR assay. What TCRdb holds here is the immuneACCESS table cut down to in-frame rearrangements. Part of the clones is not present; checked against another copy, under half of the missing clones reflect an unresolved V gene, and the others are unexplained. The sample data list some 170,000 clones, and roughly 94% of these were observed just once. The ten largest make up roughly 15% of the sample.

The sequence joins TRBV30 to TRBJ2-7; 14 central bases correspond to TRBD2. The sample taken for sequencing was PBMCs. This TCR was recovered from a man in his 60s with colorectal cancer. The CDR3 in this case is CAWSRLAGGEEQYF. DNA sequence: TGTGCCTGGAGCCGACTAGCGGGGGGGGAAGAGCAGTACTTC.